These T cell receptor beta chains were read from a single sample in a study of cytomegalovirus exposure and HLA in healthy donors. Assay used: immunoSEQ multiplex PCR; TCRdb lists only in-frame clones, some missing. The table includes some 65,000 clones, around four fifths detected once. The sample taken for sequencing was PBMCs. The receptors come from a girl under 18 in good health and CMV-seropositive. The CDR3 runs from the conserved cysteine through the conserved F or W.

>TRBJ2-5|TRBV5-6
CASSLWGGASQETQYF
>TRBJ1-2|TRBV28
CASSPPRTGYGYTF
>TRBJ2-2|TRBV5-6
CASSPDRGNTGELFF
>TRBJ1-1|TRBV7-9
CASSRSGTANTEAFF
>TRBJ2-5|TRBV21-1
CASVTGGHQETQYF
>TRBJ1-3|TRBV4-3
CASSQENRVSGNTIYF
>TRBJ2-3|TRBV28
CASNRGRADTQYF
>TRBJ1-2|TRBV5-1
CASSLDGSGDRYTF
>TRBJ1-1|TRBV11-2
CASSYGRGRDTEAFF
>TRBJ2-1|TRBV29-1
CSAPHWATRTRPNEQFF
>TRBJ1-2|TRBV4-1
CASSQGGTGDYGYTF
>TRBJ1-2|TRBV19
CASSPSTRQGGGYTF
>TRBJ2-7|TRBV7-6
CASSLGAGGGYEQYF
>TRBJ2-2|TRBV28
CASRGMRGASGELFF
>TRBJ2-3|TRBV5-1
CASRLAGGTDTQYF
>TRBJ1-2|TRBV30
CAWSATYGYTF
>TRBJ2-3|TRBV15
CATTPGLAWDTQYF
>TRBJ2-1|TRBV4-2
CASSHSGTSANNEQFF
>TRBJ1-5|TRBV5-7
CASSIIKRNNQPQHF
>TRBJ2-7|TRBV11-2
CASSLLQTYEQYF
>TRBJ1-1|TRBV28
CASSLGSRGTEAFF
>TRBJ1-1|TRBV14
CASSQSGATEAFF
>TRBJ2-7|TRBV14
CASSQDLGRGEQYF
>TRBJ1-2|TRBV2
CASSVRGSNGGYTF
>TRBJ1-5|TRBV2
CASSAVAGRGPQHF
>TRBJ1-2|TRBV4-3
CASSQETVKNPNYGYTF
>TRBJ2-7|TRBV11-2
CASSLDLGSGGSEQYF
>TRBJ2-1|TRBV6-5
CASREVGWAYNEQFF
>TRBJ2-1|TRBV21-1
CASSRDRRFYNEQFF
>TRBJ1-2|TRBV6-4
CASSEDLGYGYTF
>TRBJ2-7|TRBV7-9
CASSSRGTAKYYEQYF
>TRBJ2-7|TRBV6-5
CASSSLAGASYEQYF
>TRBJ2-1|TRBV7-2
CASSLVPGLAGGRSEQFF